A selection of T cell receptor beta chains follows, all from one sample in a study of T cell responses to AZD1222 COVID-19 vaccine. The data were produced by immunoSEQ multiplex PCR, yet TCRdb's version contains in-frame clones alone and is incomplete. Among over 30,000 clones listed, roughly 85% were seen once. The sample consisted of peripheral blood, taken 28 days after the second dose of the MenACWY control vaccine. Receptors were obtained from an adult who received the MenACWY meningococcal vaccine as a control. The CDR3 runs from the conserved cysteine through the conserved F or W. A D gene is named only where the DNA matches it firmly. Expanded clones are given a class, and other clones once, few, many or no size at all.

d_call,v_call,j_call,clone_size,cdr3_aa,cdr3_nt
NA,TRBV19,TRBJ2-7,NA,CASSRPSGTNSYEQYF,TGTGCCAGTAGTAGACCCTCCGGGACAAATTCCTACGAGCAGTACTTC
NA,TRBV2,TRBJ1-1,NA,CATKGQFNTEAFF,TGTGCCACCAAAGGGCAGTTTAACACTGAAGCTTTCTTT
NA,TRBV11-2,TRBJ2-3,NA,CASRATGTRGFTDTQYF,TGTGCCAGCAGGGCTACCGGGACCCGGGGATTCACAGATACGCAGTATTTT
NA,TRBV28,TRBJ1-5,NA,CASSFEAYTPQHF,TGTGCCAGCAGTTTCGAGGCATATACGCCCCAGCATTTT
NA,TRBV30,TRBJ2-2,NA,CAWKARAPGELFF,TGTGCCTGGAAGGCCAGGGCCCCCGGGGAGCTGTTTTTT
NA,TRBV29-1,TRBJ2-3,NA,CSVETGSDVTDTQYF,TGCAGCGTGGAGACAGGCTCAGACGTCACAGATACGCAGTATTTT
TRBD1,TRBV5-1,TRBJ1-1,NA,CASSPLTGANTEAFF,TGCGCCAGCAGCCCCCTCACAGGGGCGAACACTGAAGCTTTCTTT
TRBD1,TRBV10-2,TRBJ2-1,few,CASTVTGGEQFF,TGCGCCAGCACGGTGACAGGGGGTGAGCAGTTCTTC
TRBD1,TRBV5-1,TRBJ2-5,NA,CASSWGGQGRETQYF,TGCGCCAGCAGCTGGGGGGGACAGGGCAGGGAGACCCAGTACTTC
NA,TRBV2,TRBJ1-5,NA,CASSDRSFSNQPQHF,TGTGCCAGCAGTGACAGGAGCTTTAGCAATCAGCCCCAGCATTTT
NA,TRBV3-1/TRBV3-2,TRBJ2-7,NA,CASSPPGRLLVSYEQYF,TGTGCCAGCAGCCCCCCGGGACGGCTTTTAGTCTCCTACGAGCAGTACTTC
NA,TRBV4-2,TRBJ2-5,once,CASSQHLDLETQYF,TGTGCCAGCAGCCAGCATCTAGATCTAGAGACCCAGTACTTC
NA,TRBV2,TRBJ1-1,NA,CASSEARLNTEAFF,TGTGCCAGCAGTGAAGCGCGGCTGAACACTGAAGCTTTCTTT
NA,TRBV7-3,TRBJ2-5,NA,CASSVINQETQYF,TGTGCCAGCAGCGTAATCAACCAAGAGACCCAGTACTTC
TRBD2,TRBV3-1/TRBV3-2,TRBJ2-7,NA,CASSQVGRGIEQYF,TGTGCCAGCAGCCAAGTCGGGAGGGGGATAGAGCAGTACTTC
NA,TRBV5-1,TRBJ1-3,NA,CASSLDGYSGNTIYF,TGCGCCAGCAGCTTGGACGGTTACTCTGGAAACACCATATATTTT
NA,TRBV4-2,TRBJ2-3,NA,CASSSTDTSTDTQYF,TGTGCCAGCAGCTCGACGGATACTAGCACAGATACGCAGTATTTT
NA,TRBV10-3,TRBJ2-6,NA,CAISEPGGAGANVLTF,TGTGCCATCAGTGAGCCAGGGGGGGCTGGGGCCAACGTCCTGACTTTC
NA,TRBV28,TRBJ2-4,once,CASSVENIQYF,TGTGCCAGCAGTGTAGAAAACATTCAGTACTTC
NA,TRBV18,TRBJ1-3,NA,CASSPQVPSSGNTIYF,TGTGCCAGCTCACCCCAGGTTCCTAGCTCTGGAAACACCATATATTTT
NA,TRBV7-2,TRBJ2-3,few,CASSPAGRGSGTQYF,TGTGCCAGCAGCCCCGCTGGCAGGGGAAGCGGTACGCAGTATTTT
NA,TRBV19,TRBJ2-7,NA,CASSIGGYEQYF,TGTGCCAGTAGTATAGGGGGCTACGAGCAGTACTTC
NA,TRBV27,TRBJ1-2,NA,CASSTHTASYGYTF,TGTGCCAGCAGCACACACACAGCCAGCTATGGCTACACCTTC
NA,TRBV6-5,TRBJ2-2,few,CASRNGPGELFF,TGTGCCAGCAGGAACGGGCCCGGGGAGCTGTTTTTT
NA,TRBV28,TRBJ2-7,NA,CASTLGPYISYEQYF,TGTGCCAGCACCTTGGGCCCCTACATCTCCTACGAGCAGTACTTC
TRBD1,TRBV6-6,TRBJ1-1,NA,CASVQGTEAFF,TGTGCCAGCGTACAGGGGACTGAAGCTTTCTTT
NA,TRBV5-1,TRBJ2-1,NA,CASSFANSYNEQFF,TGCGCCAGCAGCTTCGCCAACTCCTACAATGAGCAGTTCTTC
NA,TRBV28,TRBJ1-2,once,CASSFLGGQANYGYTF,TGTGCCAGCAGTTTTTTGGGTGGGCAAGCTAACTATGGCTACACCTTC
NA,TRBV5-1,TRBJ2-7,NA,CASSQDGSSYEQYF,TGCGCCAGCAGCCAGGACGGGAGCTCCTACGAGCAGTACTTC
NA,TRBV7-3,TRBJ1-3,few,CASSLWGGNPGNTIYF,TGTGCCAGCAGCTTATGGGGAGGGAACCCGGGAAACACCATATATTTT
TRBD2,TRBV27,TRBJ2-3,NA,CASSSPRLAGADTQYF,TGTGCCAGCAGTTCCCCTCGACTAGCGGGAGCAGATACGCAGTATTTT
NA,TRBV12-3/TRBV12-4,TRBJ1-1,NA,CASSFGIRTEAFF,TGTGCCAGCAGTTTTGGGATTCGGACTGAAGCTTTCTTT
NA,TRBV7-2,TRBJ1-5,NA,CASSLGHRGNQPQHF,TGTGCCAGCAGCTTAGGACATCGAGGCAATCAGCCCCAGCATTTT
TRBD2,TRBV28,TRBJ2-1,NA,CASSLRTSGSRGKVNEQFF,TGTGCCAGCAGTTTAAGGACTAGCGGGAGTAGGGGGAAGGTCAATGAGCAGTTCTTC
TRBD1,TRBV19,TRBJ1-1,NA,CASSRTGGTEAFF,TGTGCCAGTTCTCGGACAGGCGGCACTGAAGCTTTCTTT
TRBD1,TRBV14,TRBJ2-7,NA,CASRHSRQGFEQYF,TGTGCCAGCAGACACAGCAGACAGGGTTTCGAGCAGTACTTC
NA,TRBV27,TRBJ2-7,NA,CASSLYLGSPYEQYF,TGTGCCAGCAGTTTATACTTGGGCAGTCCCTACGAGCAGTACTTC
NA,TRBV11-2,TRBJ2-7,NA,CASSYGPYEQYF,TGTGCCAGCAGCTACGGTCCCTACGAGCAGTACTTC
NA,TRBV2,TRBJ1-6,NA,CASSEGQRYNSPLHF,TGTGCCAGCAGTGAAGGACAAAGATATAATTCACCCCTCCACTTT
NA,TRBV7-3,TRBJ2-7,NA,CASSQQAGGYEQYF,TGTGCCAGCAGCCAGCAGGCAGGGGGGTACGAGCAGTACTTC
TRBD1,TRBV18,TRBJ1-5,NA,CASSPTGQQPQHF,TGTGCCAGCTCACCGACAGGGCAACAGCCCCAGCATTTT
NA,TRBV7-3,TRBJ2-3,once,CASSLSVASASTDTQYF,TGTGCCAGCAGCTTAAGTGTTGCGAGTGCTAGCACAGATACGCAGTATTTT
NA,TRBV28,TRBJ2-7,NA,CATRGTPAYEQYF,TGTGCCACCAGAGGGACACCCGCCTACGAGCAGTACTTC
NA,TRBV24-1,TRBJ2-3,NA,CATSDWSDRGDTQYF,TGTGCCACCAGTGATTGGAGTGACCGAGGAGATACGCAGTATTTT
TRBD2,TRBV9,TRBJ2-3,NA,CASSVGGEGDTQYF,TGTGCCAGCAGCGTAGGAGGGGAGGGTGATACGCAGTATTTT
TRBD1,TRBV19,TRBJ1-4,NA,CASSKRGGPEKLFF,TGTGCCAGTAGTAAGAGAGGGGGCCCTGAAAAACTGTTTTTT
NA,TRBV28,TRBJ2-2,NA,CATNLENTGELFF,TGTGCCACCAATCTAGAAAACACCGGGGAGCTGTTTTTT
TRBD1,TRBV7-2,TRBJ1-5,NA,CASSFRQGYNQPQHF,TGTGCCAGCAGCTTTAGACAGGGGTACAATCAGCCCCAGCATTTT